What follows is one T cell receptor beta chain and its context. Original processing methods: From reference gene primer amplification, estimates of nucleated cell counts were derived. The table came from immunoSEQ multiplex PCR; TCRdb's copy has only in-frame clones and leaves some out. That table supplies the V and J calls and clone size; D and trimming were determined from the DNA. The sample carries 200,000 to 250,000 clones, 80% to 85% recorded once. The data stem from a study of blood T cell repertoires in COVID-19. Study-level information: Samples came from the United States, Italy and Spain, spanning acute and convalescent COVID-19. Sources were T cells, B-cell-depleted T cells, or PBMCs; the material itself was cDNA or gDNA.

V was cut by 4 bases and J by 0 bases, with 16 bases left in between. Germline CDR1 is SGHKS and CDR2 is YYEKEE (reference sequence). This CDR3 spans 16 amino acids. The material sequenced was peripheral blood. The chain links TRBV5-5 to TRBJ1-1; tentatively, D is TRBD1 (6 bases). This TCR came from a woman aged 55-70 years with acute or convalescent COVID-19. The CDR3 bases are TGTGCCAGCAGCATCTTTTATTGGACAGTGAACACTGAAGCTTTCTTT. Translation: CASSIFYWTVNTEAFF.